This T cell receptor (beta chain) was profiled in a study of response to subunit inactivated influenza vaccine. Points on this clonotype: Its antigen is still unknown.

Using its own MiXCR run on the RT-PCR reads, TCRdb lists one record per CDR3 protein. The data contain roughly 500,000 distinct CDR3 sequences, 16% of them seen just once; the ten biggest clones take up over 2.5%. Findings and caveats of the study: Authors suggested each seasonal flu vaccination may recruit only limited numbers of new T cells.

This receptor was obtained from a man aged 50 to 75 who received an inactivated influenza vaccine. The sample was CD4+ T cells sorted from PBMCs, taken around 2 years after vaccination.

The CDR3 region is CASSFSYNFPGWGEQFF. In DNA, the CDR3 is TGTGCCAGCAGTTTCTCTTATAACTTCCCAGGGTGGGGTGAGCAGTTCTTC. The rearrangement links TRBV27 to TRBJ2-1, with D perhaps TRBD1 (5 bases). The germline gives CDR1 MNHEY, CDR2 SMNVEV (reference sequence). The length of the CDR3 is 17 residues. The V end lost 3 bases, the J end lost 9 bases, and 24 bases lay between the germline ends.